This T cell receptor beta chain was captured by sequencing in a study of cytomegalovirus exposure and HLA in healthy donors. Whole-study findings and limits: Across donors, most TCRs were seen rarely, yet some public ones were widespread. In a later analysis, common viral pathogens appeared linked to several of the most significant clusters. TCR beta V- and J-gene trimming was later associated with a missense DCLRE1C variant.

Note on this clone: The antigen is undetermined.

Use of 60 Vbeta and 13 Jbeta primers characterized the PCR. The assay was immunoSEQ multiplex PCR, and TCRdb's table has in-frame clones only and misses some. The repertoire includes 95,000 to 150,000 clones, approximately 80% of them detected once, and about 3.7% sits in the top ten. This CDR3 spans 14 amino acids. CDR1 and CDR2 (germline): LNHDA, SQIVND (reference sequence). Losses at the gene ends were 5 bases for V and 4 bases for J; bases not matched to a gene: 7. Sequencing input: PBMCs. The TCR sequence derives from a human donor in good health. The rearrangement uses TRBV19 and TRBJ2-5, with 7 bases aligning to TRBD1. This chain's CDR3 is CASSSGTVGETQYF. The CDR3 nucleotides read TGTGCCAGTAGTTCCGGGACAGTTGGAGAGACCCAGTACTTC.